The 28 T cell receptor beta chains below were found in one sample sequenced in a study of T-cell reconstitution after alpha-beta-depleted transplantation in children. Researchers prepared the TCRbeta library using unique molecular identifiers, the study reports. TCRdb re-derived calls from the PCR reads in MiXCR, one entry per CDR3 protein. Of approximately 300,000 distinct CDR3 sequences listed, roughly 9.1% are singletons. This material consisted of PBMCs, taken before TCRalphabeta/CD19-depleted stem cell transplant. These receptors all stem from a boy less than two years old with acute myeloid leukemia, due to receive a stem cell transplant.

This clonotype was found many times. V usage is TRBV25-1 and J usage is TRBJ2-1; no firm D call. The CDR3 consists of 10 residues. In germline, CDR1 is MGHDK, CDR2 SYGVNS. V gave up 8 bases and J gave up 14 bases, with 13 bases separating them. CDR3 coding DNA: TGTGCCAGCGGGCCCTTCGTGGAGTTCTTC. Its protein product is CASGPFVEFF.

This clonotype was detected only a few times. The chain carries TRBV9 and TRBJ2-5; TRBD1 is a possible D gene (6 bases). Trimming removed 0 bases at V and 7 bases at J, with 22 bases between. The CDR3 has 17 amino acids. Germline V CDR1 and CDR2: SGDLS, YYNGEE. The CDR3 protein is CASSVAQHAAQGGTQYF. The CDR3 bases are TGTGCCAGCAGCGTAGCTCAACACGCTGCTCAAGGGGGGACCCAGTACTTC.

The V gene is TRBV5-5, the J gene TRBJ2-6; TRBD1 matches at 8 bases. This CDR3 contains 18 residues. V gave up 1 base and J gave up 1 base; unmatched junction bases: 7. The germline gives CDR1 SGHKS, CDR2 YYEKEE (reference sequence). The CDR3 sequence is CASSLKWTGWSGANVLTF. CDR3 bases: TGTGCCAGCAGCTTGAAGTGGACAGGGTGGTCTGGGGCCAACGTCCTGACTTTC.

This clonotype was picked up many times. The J gene is TRBJ1-4, the V gene TRBV28, with D unresolved. The length of the CDR3 is 15 residues. Germline CDR1 and CDR2: MDHEN and SYDVKM. V lost 5 bases and J lost 7, with 17 bases in between. Here the CDR3 reads CASSDGPTLGEKLFF. The CDR3 region has the DNA TGTGCCAGCAGTGATGGACCGACCCTTGGTGAAAAACTGTTTTTT. Supplemented by reference TRBV28 and TRBJ1-4, the full variable domain reads DVKVTQSSRYLVKRTGEKVFLECVQDMDHENMFWYRQDPGLGLRLIYFSYDVKMKEKGDIPEGYSVSREKKERFSLILESASTNQTSMYLCASSDGPTLGEKLFFGSGTQLSVL.

This clonotype was recorded a few times. This chain joins TRBV29-1 and TRBJ2-7; 10 nucleotides align to TRBD2. The length of the CDR3 is 14 residues. Germline-derived CDR1 and CDR2 are SQVTM and ANQGSEA. Germline trimming cut 6 bases from V and 0 bases from J; bases unmatched to any gene: 5. The DNA for the CDR3 is TGCAGCGTCGCCAGCGGGGGGGCCTCCTACGAGCAGTACTTC. This translates into CSVASGGASYEQYF.

This clonotype was found many times. The chain uses TRBV12-3 or TRBV12-4 and TRBJ2-7, with D perhaps matching TRBD2 (6 bases). CDR3 length equals 14 residues. Trimming shortened V by 6 bases and J by 2 bases, and 14 bases separated the two germline ends. The chain's CDR3 is CASSQTRVAYEQYF. CDR3 DNA sequence: TGTGCCAGCAGCCAGACTAGGGTGGCCTACGAGCAGTACTTC.

This clonotype was picked up a small number of times. J is TRBJ2-1 and V is TRBV24-1; D ambiguous. Trimming took 1 base from V and 6 from J, leaving 6 bases between them. The CDR3 has 13 amino acids. CDR1 is KGHDR and CDR2 is SFDVKD in the germline V gene. CDR3 protein: CATSDFWSNEQFF. As DNA, the CDR3 is TGTGCCACCAGTGATTTCTGGAGCAATGAGCAGTTCTTC.

This clonotype was counted at least ten times. This rearrangement joins TRBV7-6 to TRBJ2-1; 8 bases line up with TRBD1. The CDR3 has 15 amino acids. V lost 0 bases and J lost 5; bases outside the gene matches: 3. CDR1 is SGHVS and CDR2 is FNYEAQ in the germline V gene. CDR3 loop: CASSLAWDRNNEQFF. The CDR3 DNA is TGTGCCAGCAGCTTAGCATGGGACAGGAACAATGAGCAGTTCTTC.

The chain combines TRBV6-2 or TRBV6-3 with TRBJ1-1; 10 bases match TRBD1. This CDR3 has 15 residues. The ends lost 2 bases at V and 4 bases at J; junction bases unmatched: 4. Per germline, CDR1 MNHEY and CDR2 SVGEGT. CDR3 sequence (DNA): TGTGCCAGCAGTTACCACCGGACAGGGGGCACTGAAGCTTTCTTT. Encoded protein: CASSYHRTGGTEAFF.

This clonotype was detected ten times or more. CDR3 in DNA: TGTGCCAGCAGCTCAGCGGGACAGGAGTACTATGGCTACACCTTC. The encoded protein is CASSSAGQEYYGYTF. The gene calls are TRBV7-9 and TRBJ1-2; 8 nucleotides align to TRBD1. CDR1 SEHNR and CDR2 FQNEAQ come from the germline V gene (reference sequence). V was pared by 4 bases and J by 3 bases, with 7 bases of the junction left unmatched. The CDR3 is made up of 15 amino acids.

The rearrangement joins TRBV3-1 to TRBJ2-7; 10 nucleotides line up with TRBD2. Germline trimming cut 1 base from V and 3 bases from J; bases unmatched to any gene: 9. This CDR3 comprises 17 residues. Germline values: CDR1 LGHDT, CDR2 YNNKEL (reference sequence). The CDR3 DNA reads TGTGCCAGCAGCCAAGGAACTAGCGGGGCAAAACGCTACGAGCAGTACTTC. It specifies CASSQGTSGAKRYEQYF.

This clonotype was detected ten times or more. The V and J genes are TRBV27 and TRBJ2-6; no definite D call. The germline gives CDR1 MNHEY, CDR2 SMNVEV (reference sequence). The CDR3 consists of 15 residues. Trimming removed 6 bases at V and 4 bases at J, with 13 bases between. As DNA, the CDR3 is TGTGCCAGCAGGCCTTCCCTGGGCGGGGCCAACGTCCTGACTTTC. It specifies CASRPSLGGANVLTF.

J is TRBJ2-7 and V is TRBV7-2; D ambiguous. The CDR3 contains 14 residues. Germline-derived CDR1 and CDR2 are SGHTA and FQGNSA. Trimming cost V 0 bases and J 1 base, with 7 bases left between them. CDR3 in DNA: TGTGCCAGCAGCTTAGCTGGGAATTCCTACGAGCAGTACTTC. It is translated as CASSLAGNSYEQYF. Drawing the rest from reference TRBV7-2 and TRBJ2-7, the complete variable domain is GAGVSQSPSNKVTEKGKDVELRCDPISGHTALYWYRQSLGQGLEFLIYFQGNSAPDKSGLPSDRFSAERTGGSVSTLTIQRTQQEDSAVYLCASSLAGNSYEQYFGPGTRLTVT.

This clonotype was counted ten times or more. This chain joins TRBV5-1 and TRBJ2-7; unclear D gene. Trimming cost V 8 bases and J 5 bases, with 17 bases left between them. The germline CDR1 and CDR2 sequences are SGHRS and YFSETQ. CDR3 length: 13 amino acids. The CDR3 spells CARINSDGNEQYF. CDR3 bases: TGCGCCAGGATAAACTCCGACGGAAACGAGCAGTACTTC. The full variable domain, completed using reference TRBV5-1 and TRBJ2-7, is KAGVTQTPRYLIKTRGQQVTLSCSPISGHRSVSWYQQTPGQGLQFLFEYFSETQRNKGNFPGRFSGRQFSNSRSEMNVSTLELGDSALYLCARINSDGNEQYFGPGTRLTVT.

This clonotype has a count of ten or more. The chain couples TRBV5-1 to TRBJ2-3; either TRBD1 or TRBD2 may fit D (5 bases each). Germline lookup yields CDR1 SGHRS and CDR2 YFSETQ. V was clipped by 3 bases and J by 4 bases, with 15 bases between them. The CDR3 length is 15 residues. CDR3 amino acids: CASSSQTMGADTQYF. The CDR3 coding sequence is TGCGCCAGCAGCTCACAAACCATGGGGGCAGATACGCAGTATTTT.

This clonotype was seen at least ten times. The chain has TRBV20-1 and TRBJ1-5; D not resolved. V gave up 3 bases and J gave up 5 bases, with 8 bases separating them. Germline V CDR1 and CDR2: DFQATT, SNEGSKA (reference sequence). The CDR3 has 12 residues. The CDR3 nucleotides are TGCAGTGCTAGGACGGATTATCAGCCCCAGCATTTT. It codes for CSARTDYQPQHF.

The chain joins TRBV24-1 to TRBJ1-6; the match to TRBD1 covers 7 bases. This CDR3 comprises 15 residues. J lost 6 bases, V lost 2 bases, and 3 bases had no gene match. Germline V lookup: CDR1 KGHDR, CDR2 SFDVKD. Written as DNA, the CDR3 is TGTGCCACCAGTGATTCGGGGACAGTTAATTCACCCCTCCACTTT. Translation gives CATSDSGTVNSPLHF.

This clonotype was counted many times. V usage is TRBV5-5 and J usage is TRBJ2-1, with 7 bases that match TRBD2. The CDR3 spans 16 residues. Germline V gene lookup returns CDR1 SGHKS and CDR2 YYEKEE (reference sequence). V lost 1 base and J lost 6; bases outside the gene matches: 10. The CDR3 DNA sequence: TGTGCCAGCAGCTTGCGGCAAGCGGGGTGGTCCAATGAGCAGTTCTTC. Residues: CASSLRQAGWSNEQFF.

Only a few counts were recorded for this clonotype. The chain joins TRBV21-1 to TRBJ2-1; the tabulated D call, TRBD1, remains unverified against the DNA. TRBV21-1 is labeled a pseudogene. The CDR3 consists of 17 residues. The CDR3 nucleotides are TGTGCCAGCAGCAAAGACAACGGGATAAGCTCCTACAATGAGCAGTTCTTC. Translating it yields CASSKDNGISSYNEQFF.

This clonotype was found many times. The chain carries TRBV5-1 and TRBJ2-2; 7 nucleotides agree with TRBD1. The CDR3 consists of 19 residues. V was clipped by 4 bases and J by 6 bases; unmatched bases: 21. The germline CDR1 and CDR2 sequences are SGHRS and YFSETQ. CDR3 DNA sequence: TGCGCCAGCAGCCGTTTATTGACGGGCTGGGACAGAGTTCCCGGGGAGCTGTTTTTT. Its translation is CASSRLLTGWDRVPGELFF.

The chain employs TRBV29-1 and TRBJ2-7, with 8 nucleotides matching TRBD2. The germline gives CDR1 SQVTM, CDR2 ANQGSEA. V gave up 5 bases and J gave up 3 bases; unmatched junction bases: 3. This CDR3 comprises 12 residues. The CDR3 sequence is CSVLAGLYEQYF. The CDR3 coding sequence is TGCAGCGTTTTAGCGGGGCTCTACGAGCAGTACTTC.

The V call is TRBV28, the J call TRBJ2-5; D gene uncertain. V lost 4 bases, J lost 5 bases, and 17 bases lay in between. This CDR3 spans 15 amino acids. Germline CDR1 reads MDHEN; CDR2 reads SYDVKM. The CDR3 sequence: CASSSEAWRFETQYF. As DNA, the CDR3 is TGTGCCAGCAGTTCAGAGGCGTGGCGCTTCGAGACCCAGTACTTC. Based on the CDR3 plus reference TRBV28 and TRBJ2-5, the full variable domain is DVKVTQSSRYLVKRTGEKVFLECVQDMDHENMFWYRQDPGLGLRLIYFSYDVKMKEKGDIPEGYSVSREKKERFSLILESASTNQTSMYLCASSSEAWRFETQYFGPGTRLLVL.

This clonotype was detected many times. The chain combines TRBV24-1 with TRBJ2-3; 9 bases are shared with TRBD1. Germline assignment: CDR1 KGHDR and CDR2 SFDVKD. CDR3 size: 15 residues. V was clipped by 3 bases and J by 3 bases; unmatched bases: 3. The CDR3 spells CATSDPTGGTDTQYF. As DNA, the CDR3 is TGTGCCACCAGTGATCCGACAGGGGGAACAGATACGCAGTATTTT.

The chain uses TRBV3-1 and TRBJ2-4; 8 bases align to TRBD1. Per germline, CDR1 LGHDT and CDR2 YNNKEL (reference sequence). V was clipped by 3 bases and J by 3 bases; unmatched bases: 13. This CDR3 region has 18 residues. The CDR3 is CASSHHPRQGKDKNIQYF. In nucleotides, the CDR3 is TGTGCCAGCAGCCACCATCCGCGACAGGGGAAAGACAAAAACATTCAGTACTTC. The full variable domain, rest sourced from reference TRBV3-1 and TRBJ2-4, is DTAVSQTPKYLVTQMGNDKSIKCEQNLGHDTMYWYKQDSKKFLKIMFSYNNKELIINETVPNRFSPKSPDKAHLNLHINSLELGDSAVYFCASSHHPRQGKDKNIQYFGAGTRLSVL.

This clonotype appeared many times. The V and J genes are TRBV20-1 and TRBJ2-4; 10 bases are a match to TRBD2. CDR3 length: 14 residues. Germline trimming cut 3 bases from V and 8 bases from J; bases unmatched to any gene: 7. CDR1 DFQATT and CDR2 SNEGSKA come from the germline V gene (reference sequence). The CDR3 DNA follows: TGCAGTGCTAGGGGAGCGGGGGGGATATACATTCAGTACTTC. Protein sequence: CSARGAGGIYIQYF.

Many counts were recorded for this clonotype. V and J are TRBV19 and TRBJ2-7, with D uncertain. The length of the CDR3 is 13 residues. Trimming cost V 4 bases and J 4 bases, with 11 bases left between them. CDR1 is LNHDA and CDR2 is SQIVND in the germline V gene (reference sequence). The CDR3 is CASSSREDYEQYF. Here the CDR3 DNA reads TGTGCCAGTAGTAGCAGAGAAGATTACGAGCAGTACTTC.

This clonotype appeared many times. The chain combines TRBV28 with TRBJ1-2; a possible D gene is TRBD1 (6 bases). The CDR3 contains 17 residues. The V gene's germline CDR1 is MDHEN and CDR2 SYDVKM. V lost 6 bases and J 5 bases, leaving 25 bases between the germline ends. The DNA for the CDR3 is TGTGCCAGCAGAACGAGGGGGAAGAAGGGGTTAGAGTATGGCTACACCTTC. This encodes CASRTRGKKGLEYGYTF.

This clonotype has ten or more counts. The chain uses TRBV28 and TRBJ2-7; D might be TRBD2 (7 bases). CDR3 length: 12 residues. The V end was cut by 7 bases, the J end by 7 bases, with 14 bases between. Germline CDR1 reads MDHEN; CDR2 reads SYDVKM. This CDR3 reads CASTGGTLEQYF. The CDR3 region has the DNA TGTGCCAGCACGGGGGGCACCTTGGAGCAGTACTTC.